This is a list of T cell receptor beta chains from one sample in a study of T-cell reconstitution after alpha-beta-depleted transplantation in children. A single record per CDR3 protein comes from TCRdb applying MiXCR to the PCR reads. The repertoire holds around 500,000 distinct CDR3 sequences, about 12% seen once, with under 7% in the top ten. Source: PBMCs from the stem cell graft donor, taken from the stem cell graft. These receptors all come from a human donor who donated a stem cell graft to a child with combined immunodeficiency. CDR3s include the opening cysteine and the closing phenylalanine or tryptophan. A D gene is named only where the DNA matches it firmly. The size of a clone is reported for some rows only, either as once, few or many, or as a class for expanded clones.

len: 15; j_gene: TRBJ1-1; d_gene: NA; v_gene: TRBV12-3/TRBV12-4; abundance: NA; CDR3aa: CASSPPGHPNTEAFF; CDR3nt: TGTGCCAGCAGCCCTCCGGGACATCCAAACACTGAAGCTTTCTTT
len: 16; j_gene: TRBJ2-5; d_gene: TRBD2; v_gene: TRBV20-1; abundance: NA; CDR3aa: CSARQSLAGVGETQYF; CDR3nt: TGCAGTGCTAGGCAATCACTAGCGGGGGTCGGAGAGACCCAGTACTTC
len: 17; j_gene: TRBJ2-3; d_gene: NA; v_gene: TRBV6-2/TRBV6-3; abundance: NA; CDR3aa: CASSYSPFGPPGDTQYF; CDR3nt: TGTGCCAGCAGTTACTCCCCTTTCGGACCTCCTGGCGATACGCAGTATTTT
len: 14; j_gene: TRBJ1-1; d_gene: NA; v_gene: TRBV5-1; abundance: few; CDR3aa: CASSSQGYGTEAFF; CDR3nt: TGCGCCAGCAGTTCTCAGGGATATGGCACTGAAGCTTTCTTT
len: 13; j_gene: TRBJ1-6; d_gene: NA; v_gene: TRBV6-6; abundance: many; CDR3aa: CASRPGQRKPLHF; CDR3nt: TGTGCCAGCAGGCCCGGGCAGCGCAAGCCCCTCCACTTT
len: 17; j_gene: TRBJ2-5; d_gene: NA; v_gene: TRBV24-1; abundance: many; CDR3aa: CATSDSLQGWAQETQYF; CDR3nt: TGTGCCACCAGTGATTCTCTGCAGGGATGGGCCCAAGAGACCCAGTACTTC
len: 13; j_gene: TRBJ2-7; d_gene: TRBD2; v_gene: TRBV4-3; abundance: many; CDR3aa: CASSHGTNYEQYF; CDR3nt: TGCGCCAGCAGCCACGGGACTAACTACGAGCAGTACTTC
len: 14; j_gene: TRBJ2-2; d_gene: NA; v_gene: TRBV2; abundance: NA; CDR3aa: CASSVLQGPGELFF; CDR3nt: TGTGCCAGCAGTGTATTACAGGGCCCCGGGGAGCTGTTTTTT
len: 13; j_gene: TRBJ2-7; d_gene: NA; v_gene: TRBV12-3/TRBV12-4; abundance: NA; CDR3aa: CASSFGTPYEQYF; CDR3nt: TGTGCCAGCAGTTTTGGGACACCTTACGAGCAGTACTTC
len: 16; j_gene: TRBJ1-2; d_gene: TRBD1; v_gene: TRBV7-2; abundance: few; CDR3aa: CASSLGTGALNYGYTF; CDR3nt: TGTGCCAGCAGCTTAGGCACAGGGGCTCTAAACTATGGCTACACCTTC
len: 17; j_gene: TRBJ2-3; d_gene: TRBD2; v_gene: TRBV6-2/TRBV6-3; abundance: few; CDR3aa: CASSYFGLAGGTDTQYF; CDR3nt: TGTGCCAGCAGTTACTTTGGACTAGCGGGAGGGACAGATACGCAGTATTTT
len: 15; j_gene: TRBJ2-2; d_gene: NA; v_gene: TRBV5-6; abundance: NA; CDR3aa: CASTQGTSFTGELFF; CDR3nt: TGTGCCAGCACCCAAGGGACTTCCTTCACCGGGGAGCTGTTTTTT
len: 13; j_gene: TRBJ2-7; d_gene: NA; v_gene: TRBV7-2; abundance: NA; CDR3aa: CASSLERPYEQYF; CDR3nt: TGTGCCAGCAGCTTAGAACGTCCCTACGAGCAGTACTTC
len: 20; j_gene: TRBJ2-7; d_gene: NA; v_gene: TRBV5-1; abundance: few; CDR3aa: CASSRTEWSPGRGFSYEQYF; CDR3nt: TGCGCCAGCAGCCGAACAGAGTGGTCCCCGGGTAGGGGGTTCTCCTACGAGCAGTACTTC
len: 16; j_gene: TRBJ2-2; d_gene: TRBD2; v_gene: TRBV12-3/TRBV12-4; abundance: NA; CDR3aa: CASSFGLAGFTGELFF; CDR3nt: TGTGCCAGCAGTTTTGGTCTAGCGGGATTTACCGGGGAGCTGTTTTTT
len: 14; j_gene: TRBJ1-1; d_gene: TRBD1; v_gene: TRBV18; abundance: few; CDR3aa: CASSPQGQGEGAFF; CDR3nt: TGTGCCAGCTCCCCCCAAGGACAGGGGGAAGGAGCTTTCTTT
len: 16; j_gene: TRBJ2-7; d_gene: TRBD2; v_gene: TRBV20-1; abundance: few; CDR3aa: CSAFTRTSGSSYEQYF; CDR3nt: TGCAGTGCTTTTACTAGGACTAGCGGGAGCTCCTACGAGCAGTACTTC
len: 19; j_gene: TRBJ2-3; d_gene: TRBD2; v_gene: TRBV6-2/TRBV6-3; abundance: few; CDR3aa: CASSLPSGARGASTDTQYF; CDR3nt: TGTGCCAGCAGTTTACCCTCGGGGGCGCGGGGGGCTAGCACAGATACGCAGTATTTT
len: 12; j_gene: TRBJ2-5; d_gene: NA; v_gene: TRBV24-1; abundance: many; CDR3aa: CATSVWGETQYF; CDR3nt: TGTGCCACCAGTGTTTGGGGGGAGACCCAGTACTTC
len: 13; j_gene: TRBJ2-7; d_gene: NA; v_gene: TRBV20-1; abundance: few; CDR3aa: CSARVLSSYEQYF; CDR3nt: TGCAGTGCTAGAGTACTGAGCTCCTACGAGCAGTACTTC
len: 11; j_gene: TRBJ1-2; d_gene: NA; v_gene: TRBV12-3/TRBV12-4; abundance: NA; CDR3aa: CASSLRSGYTF; CDR3nt: TGTGCCAGCAGTTTAAGAAGTGGCTACACCTTC
len: 15; j_gene: TRBJ1-5; d_gene: TRBD1; v_gene: TRBV12-3/TRBV12-4; abundance: few; CDR3aa: CASSRQGVSNQPQHF; CDR3nt: TGTGCCAGCAGCCGACAGGGGGTTAGCAATCAGCCCCAGCATTTT
len: 13; j_gene: TRBJ2-7; d_gene: TRBD2; v_gene: TRBV27; abundance: NA; CDR3aa: CASSPLAGDEQYF; CDR3nt: TGTGCCAGCAGTCCGCTAGCGGGAGACGAGCAGTACTTC
len: 14; j_gene: TRBJ2-3; d_gene: NA; v_gene: TRBV28; abundance: few; CDR3aa: CASSFLGITDTQYF; CDR3nt: TGTGCCAGCAGTTTTCTGGGGATAACAGATACGCAGTATTTT
len: 15; j_gene: TRBJ2-4; d_gene: TRBD1; v_gene: TRBV12-3/TRBV12-4; abundance: few; CDR3aa: CASSRPGQGKNIQYF; CDR3nt: TGTGCCAGCAGCCGACCGGGACAGGGAAAAAACATTCAGTACTTC
len: 14; j_gene: TRBJ2-7; d_gene: NA; v_gene: TRBV20-1; abundance: many; CDR3aa: CSASKGLQTSEQYF; CDR3nt: TGCAGTGCTAGCAAGGGACTCCAAACAAGCGAGCAGTACTTC
len: 16; j_gene: TRBJ2-3; d_gene: TRBD2; v_gene: TRBV5-1; abundance: NA; CDR3aa: CASSPTTSGGPDTQYF; CDR3nt: TGCGCCAGCAGCCCCACCACTAGCGGGGGGCCAGATACGCAGTATTTT
len: 17; j_gene: TRBJ2-2; d_gene: TRBD1; v_gene: TRBV4-1; abundance: NA; CDR3aa: CASSQPRTGENTGELFF; CDR3nt: TGCGCCAGCAGCCAACCCAGGACAGGGGAGAACACCGGGGAGCTGTTTTTT
len: 14; j_gene: TRBJ2-2; d_gene: NA; v_gene: TRBV19; abundance: few; CDR3aa: CASSFGVGTGELFF; CDR3nt: TGTGCCAGTAGTTTTGGGGTTGGCACCGGGGAGCTGTTTTTT
len: 16; j_gene: TRBJ2-3; d_gene: TRBD2; v_gene: TRBV5-5; abundance: NA; CDR3aa: CASSPASSGHTDTQYF; CDR3nt: TGTGCCAGCAGCCCTGCGTCTAGCGGCCACACAGATACGCAGTATTTT
len: 16; j_gene: TRBJ2-3; d_gene: NA; v_gene: TRBV29-1; abundance: many; CDR3aa: CSVETATLWTADTQYF; CDR3nt: TGCAGCGTTGAAACCGCCACCTTGTGGACGGCAGATACGCAGTATTTT
len: 15; j_gene: TRBJ1-1; d_gene: NA; v_gene: TRBV6-2/TRBV6-3; abundance: NA; CDR3aa: CASSQGQPLNTEAFF; CDR3nt: TGTGCCAGCAGCCAGGGACAACCCCTGAACACTGAAGCTTTCTTT
len: 16; j_gene: TRBJ2-3; d_gene: NA; v_gene: TRBV6-1; abundance: few; CDR3aa: CASSRQVKTPRSTQYF; CDR3nt: TGTGCCAGCAGCCGGCAAGTAAAAACCCCGCGAAGTACGCAGTATTTT
len: 13; j_gene: TRBJ2-5; d_gene: NA; v_gene: TRBV4-3; abundance: few; CDR3aa: CASSQRSQETQYF; CDR3nt: TGCGCCAGCAGCCAGAGAAGCCAAGAGACCCAGTACTTC
len: 16; j_gene: TRBJ2-3; d_gene: NA; v_gene: TRBV5-5; abundance: NA; CDR3aa: CASSLAGTGSTDTQYF; CDR3nt: TGTGCCAGCAGCTTGGCAGGGACCGGGAGCACAGATACGCAGTATTTT
len: 14; j_gene: TRBJ1-5; d_gene: TRBD1; v_gene: TRBV20-1; abundance: few; CDR3aa: CSASEAGGSQPQHF; CDR3nt: TGCAGTGCTAGCGAAGCAGGGGGCAGTCAGCCCCAGCATTTT
len: 11; j_gene: TRBJ1-1; d_gene: NA; v_gene: TRBV3-1; abundance: many; CDR3aa: CASRGNTEAFF; CDR3nt: TGTGCCAGCAGAGGGAACACTGAAGCTTTCTTT
len: 14; j_gene: TRBJ1-4; d_gene: NA; v_gene: TRBV7-2; abundance: few; CDR3aa: CASSFTGFNEKLFF; CDR3nt: TGTGCCAGCAGCTTCACAGGGTTTAATGAAAAACTGTTTTTT
len: 16; j_gene: TRBJ2-1; d_gene: NA; v_gene: TRBV24-1; abundance: many; CDR3aa: CATSETQPTLNNEQFF; CDR3nt: TGTGCCACCAGCGAAACGCAACCGACTCTAAACAATGAGCAGTTCTTC
len: 15; j_gene: TRBJ2-7; d_gene: NA; v_gene: TRBV7-9; abundance: NA; CDR3aa: CASSFPTALSYEQYF; CDR3nt: TGTGCCAGCAGCTTCCCGACAGCCCTTTCCTACGAGCAGTACTTC
len: 14; j_gene: TRBJ2-2; d_gene: TRBD1; v_gene: TRBV12-3/TRBV12-4; abundance: many; CDR3aa: CASSSGQGTGELFF; CDR3nt: TGTGCCAGCAGTTCCGGACAGGGCACCGGGGAGCTGTTTTTT
len: 13; j_gene: TRBJ1-5; d_gene: TRBD1; v_gene: TRBV20-1; abundance: many; CDR3aa: CSARDRGGQPQHF; CDR3nt: TGCAGTGCTCGGGACAGGGGGGGTCAGCCCCAGCATTTT
len: 13; j_gene: TRBJ2-7; d_gene: TRBD2; v_gene: TRBV20-1; abundance: many; CDR3aa: CSARSAGEYEQYF; CDR3nt: TGCAGTGCTAGGTCTGCGGGAGAATACGAGCAGTACTTC
len: 13; j_gene: TRBJ2-7; d_gene: NA; v_gene: TRBV20-1; abundance: few; CDR3aa: CSARDQGNYEQYF; CDR3nt: TGCAGTGCTAGAGATCAAGGGAACTACGAGCAGTACTTC
len: 13; j_gene: TRBJ2-6; d_gene: NA; v_gene: TRBV12-5; abundance: many; CDR3aa: CASGGSGANVLTF; CDR3nt: TGTGCTAGTGGAGGGTCTGGGGCCAACGTCCTGACTTTC
len: 11; j_gene: TRBJ1-1; d_gene: NA; v_gene: TRBV19; abundance: NA; CDR3aa: CASRGYTEAFF; CDR3nt: TGTGCCAGCAGGGGCTACACTGAAGCTTTCTTT
len: 14; j_gene: TRBJ2-7; d_gene: NA; v_gene: TRBV23-1; abundance: NA; CDR3aa: CASSQWDFPYEQYF; CDR3nt: TGCGCCAGCAGTCAATGGGACTTCCCTTACGAGCAGTACTTC
len: 17; j_gene: TRBJ2-2; d_gene: TRBD2; v_gene: TRBV7-3; abundance: many; CDR3aa: CASSLASGGAGTGELFF; CDR3nt: TGTGCCAGCAGCTTGGCTAGCGGGGGGGCCGGCACCGGGGAGCTGTTTTTT
len: 16; j_gene: TRBJ2-1; d_gene: TRBD2; v_gene: TRBV20-1; abundance: few; CDR3aa: CSARDSGGYAYNEQFF; CDR3nt: TGCAGTGCTAGAGATAGCGGGGGCTATGCCTACAATGAGCAGTTCTTC
len: 16; j_gene: TRBJ2-1; d_gene: TRBD2; v_gene: TRBV7-2; abundance: NA; CDR3aa: CASSLTSGSGAGEQFF; CDR3nt: TGTGCCAGCAGCTTAACTAGCGGGAGTGGTGCAGGCGAGCAGTTCTTC
len: 15; j_gene: TRBJ1-2; d_gene: NA; v_gene: TRBV9; abundance: NA; CDR3aa: CASSSGDFFSYGYTF; CDR3nt: TGTGCCAGCAGCTCAGGGGATTTCTTTAGCTATGGCTACACCTTC
len: 13; j_gene: TRBJ2-7; d_gene: NA; v_gene: TRBV6-2/TRBV6-3; abundance: NA; CDR3aa: CASSPPTGDEQYF; CDR3nt: TGTGCCAGCAGCCCTCCCACCGGAGACGAGCAGTACTTC
len: 13; j_gene: TRBJ2-6; d_gene: NA; v_gene: TRBV20-1; abundance: few; CDR3aa: CSARDAGSNVLTF; CDR3nt: TGCAGTGCTAGAGACGCAGGGTCCAACGTCCTGACTTTC
len: 13; j_gene: TRBJ2-7; d_gene: NA; v_gene: TRBV7-9; abundance: NA; CDR3aa: CASSKQNTYEQYF; CDR3nt: TGTGCCAGCAGCAAACAGAATACCTACGAGCAGTACTTC
len: 14; j_gene: TRBJ2-7; d_gene: TRBD2; v_gene: TRBV5-1; abundance: many; CDR3aa: CASSLASGSYEQYF; CDR3nt: TGTGCCAGCAGTCTCGCTAGCGGGAGTTACGAGCAGTACTTC
len: 13; j_gene: TRBJ1-5; d_gene: TRBD1; v_gene: TRBV6-2/TRBV6-3; abundance: NA; CDR3aa: CASSPGGGQPQHF; CDR3nt: TGTGCCAGCAGCCCAGGGGGCGGTCAGCCCCAGCATTTT
len: 19; j_gene: TRBJ1-5; d_gene: TRBD1; v_gene: TRBV15; abundance: NA; CDR3aa: CATSRPRDRGLHSNQPQHF; CDR3nt: TGTGCCACCAGCAGACCCCGGGACAGGGGGCTACATAGCAATCAGCCCCAGCATTTT
len: 14; j_gene: TRBJ2-5; d_gene: TRBD2; v_gene: TRBV12-3/TRBV12-4; abundance: NA; CDR3aa: CASSAGLAQETQYF; CDR3nt: TGTGCCAGCAGTGCCGGACTAGCTCAGGAGACCCAGTACTTC